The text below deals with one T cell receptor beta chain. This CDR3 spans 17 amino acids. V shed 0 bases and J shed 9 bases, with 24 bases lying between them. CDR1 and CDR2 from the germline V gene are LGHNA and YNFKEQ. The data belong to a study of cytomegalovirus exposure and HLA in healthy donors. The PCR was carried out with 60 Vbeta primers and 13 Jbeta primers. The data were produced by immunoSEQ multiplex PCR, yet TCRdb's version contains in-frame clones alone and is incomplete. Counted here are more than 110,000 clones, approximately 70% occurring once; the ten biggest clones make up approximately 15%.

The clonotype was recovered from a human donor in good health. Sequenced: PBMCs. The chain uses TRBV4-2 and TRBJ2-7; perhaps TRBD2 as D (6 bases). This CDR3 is CASSQDYRDGKRRGQYF. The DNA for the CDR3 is TGTGCCAGCAGCCAAGATTATCGGGACGGCAAGCGGAGGGGGCAGTACTTC.